This entry lists 14 T cell receptor beta chains sequenced from one sample in a study of blood T cell repertoires in COVID-19. The data were produced by immunoSEQ multiplex PCR, yet TCRdb's version contains in-frame clones alone and is incomplete. Counted here are approximately 170,000 clones, 88% occurring once; the ten biggest clones make up more than 8.5%. The material sequenced was PBMCs or T cells enriched from blood (not recorded which). All receptors come from a woman between 18 and 30 years old who had recovered from COVID-19.

Note on this clone: A read error may account for a junction end that differs from germline. The chain carries TRBV7-9 and TRBJ1-1, with TRBD1 matching 8 bases. Germline loops: CDR1 SEHNR, CDR2 FQNEAQ (reference sequence). The CDR3 sequence is 15 residues long. The CDR3 coding sequence is TGTGCCAGCAGCTCCGAATATTTACCGGGACAGGCCCTTAAATTT. This codes for CASSSEYLPGQALKF.

The chain couples TRBV13 to TRBJ2-3; TRBD2 matches 7 bases. Trimming took 3 bases from V and 2 from J; bases not matched to a gene: 8. CDR1 PRHDT and CDR2 FYEKMQ come from the germline V gene (reference sequence). This CDR3 has 16 amino acids. CDR3 region: CASSFLTSEYTDTQYF. The DNA for the CDR3 is TGTGCCAGCAGCTTCCTAACTAGCGAATACACAGATACGCAGTATTTT.

The gene calls are TRBV5-1 and TRBJ2-7; 8 bases match TRBD2. Germline assignment: CDR1 SGHRS and CDR2 YFSETQ. Trimming took 0 bases from V and 5 from J; bases not matched to a gene: 7. The CDR3 has 15 residues. CDR3 loop: CASSLAGGSPHEQYF. CDR3 bases: TGCGCCAGCAGCTTGGCGGGGGGGAGCCCCCACGAGCAGTACTTC.

The chain recombines TRBV19 with TRBJ2-3, with D possibly matching TRBD1 (5 bases). This CDR3 is 13 amino acids long. Germline V gives CDR1 LNHDA, CDR2 SQIVND (reference sequence). V lost 8 bases, J lost 0 bases, and 9 bases lay in between. The DNA for the CDR3 is TGTGCCAGTCGGACATCTAGCACAGATACGCAGTATTTT. Translating it yields CASRTSSTDTQYF.

V gene TRBV4-2 combines with J gene TRBJ2-5; 8 bases align to TRBD2. The CDR3 length is 16 residues. V dropped 0 bases and J dropped 6; count of bases not matched to a gene: 9. CDR1 is LGHNA and CDR2 is YNFKEQ in the germline V gene. The CDR3 DNA reads as TGTGCCAGCAGCCAAGAGTCCAGCGGGGGTTTTCAGACCCAGTACTTC. It translates to CASSQESSGGFQTQYF.

The genes are TRBV29-1 and TRBJ2-7; 9 nucleotides line up with TRBD2. V shed 4 bases, J shed 2 bases, and the junction held 9 bases outside the gene matches. CDR1 and CDR2 from the germline V gene are SQVTM and ANQGSEA. This CDR3 has 15 amino acids. The CDR3 nucleotides read TGCAGCGTTGGGTTTTCTAGCGGGACCCCCTACGAGCAGTACTTC. Its translation: CSVGFSSGTPYEQYF.

A few counts support this clone. The gene calls are TRBV27 and TRBJ1-2, with 10 bases that match TRBD1. This CDR3 region has 13 residues. The V gene end was trimmed by 9 bases and the J gene end by 6 bases; junction bases not matched to a gene: 7. The germline V gene encodes CDR1 MNHEY and CDR2 SMNVEV (reference sequence). CDR3: CASSLGTGDGYTF. The CDR3, as DNA: TGTGCCAGTTCACTAGGGACAGGGGATGGCTACACCTTC.

This chain links TRBV28 with TRBJ2-3; TRBD1 is a possible D gene (6 bases). Trimming removed 3 bases from V and 2 bases from J, with 12 bases in between. Per germline, CDR1 MDHEN and CDR2 SYDVKM. The CDR3 extends over 15 amino acids. This CDR3 reads CASSFSDRLTDTQYF. The CDR3 nucleotides are TGTGCCAGCAGTTTCTCTGACAGGCTCACAGATACGCAGTATTTT.

The CDR3 DNA is TGTGCCAGCAGCTCTCTCGGGTGGTATAGCAATCAGCCCCAGCATTTT. Translating gives CASSSLGWYSNQPQHF. The genes are TRBV28 and TRBJ1-5; D uncertain. Germline V gene lookup returns CDR1 MDHEN and CDR2 SYDVKM. This CDR3 is 16 amino acids long. V dropped 6 bases and J dropped 0 bases, with 15 bases sitting between them.

This clone was detected once. This rearrangement joins TRBV11-3 to TRBJ2-7, with D perhaps TRBD1 (8 bases). Germline V lookup: CDR1 SGHNT, CDR2 YENEEA. The CDR3 extends over 18 amino acids. V lost 0 bases to trimming and J lost 2 bases, with 20 bases between them. CDR3 in amino acids: CASSLDTETGEGPYEQYF. The CDR3 nucleotides read TGTGCCAGCAGCTTAGATACAGAGACAGGGGAGGGGCCCTACGAGCAGTACTTC. Together with reference TRBV11-3 and TRBJ2-7, the CDR3 gives the full variable domain: EAGVVQSPRYKIIEKKQPVAFWCNPISGHNTLYWYLQNLGQGPELLIRYENEEAVDDSQLPKDRFSAERLKGVDSTLKIQPAELGDSAVYLCASSLDTETGEGPYEQYFGPGTRLTVT.

This chain links TRBV5-1 with TRBJ1-1; possible D gene TRBD1, 5 bases. V was cut by 0 bases and J by 5 bases, with 8 bases left in between. Germline lookup yields CDR1 SGHRS and CDR2 YFSETQ. This CDR3 contains 13 residues. This chain's CDR3 is CASSLEPGTEAFF. In nucleotides, the CDR3 is TGCGCCAGCAGCTTGGAGCCAGGGACTGAAGCTTTCTTT.

The chain recombines TRBV28 with TRBJ1-1; D is unclear. The CDR3 has 15 amino acids. Germline V gives CDR1 MDHEN, CDR2 SYDVKM. Trimming removed 4 bases from V and 2 bases from J, with 14 bases in between. The CDR3 region is CASSSGWEYNTEAFF. The CDR3, as DNA: TGTGCCAGCAGTTCGGGTTGGGAGTACAACACTGAAGCTTTCTTT. Supplemented by reference TRBV28 and TRBJ1-1, the full variable domain reads DVKVTQSSRYLVKRTGEKVFLECVQDMDHENMFWYRQDPGLGLRLIYFSYDVKMKEKGDIPEGYSVSREKKERFSLILESASTNQTSMYLCASSSGWEYNTEAFFGQGTRLTVV.

The chain is built from TRBV5-4 and TRBJ1-1; TRBD1 agrees at 9 bases. CDR1 is SGHNT and CDR2 is YYREEE in the germline V gene (reference sequence). This CDR3 comprises 15 residues. V trimming: 3 bases; J trimming: 1 base; junction bases outside the gene matches: 4. CDR3 loop: CASSWTGDANTEAFF. Here the CDR3 DNA reads TGTGCCAGCAGCTGGACAGGGGATGCGAACACTGAAGCTTTCTTT.

The rearrangement links TRBV4-2 to TRBJ1-3, with D maybe TRBD1 (6 bases). Trimming took off 0 bases at V and 0 bases at J, with 12 bases between the two ends. Germline V gene sequence: CDR1 LGHNA, CDR2 YNFKEQ. This CDR3 is built from 17 residues. CDR3 nucleotides: TGTGCCAGCAGCCAAGAGGCCAGGGGCCCCTCTGGAAACACCATATATTTT. This sequence encodes CASSQEARGPSGNTIYF.